The next 21 T cell receptor beta chains were all read from a single sample in a study of cytomegalovirus exposure and HLA in healthy donors. PCR involved 60 Vbeta and 13 Jbeta primers. Some clones are missing from TCRdb's copy, which holds only in-frame ones; the method was immunoSEQ multiplex PCR. Of fewer than 200,000 clones in the sample, roughly 84% were seen once. The source material was PBMCs. The receptors were gathered from a male donor in good health and CMV-seronegative.

V gene TRBV27 combines with J gene TRBJ2-3; 7 bases agree with TRBD2. CDR1 and CDR2 from the germline V gene are MNHEY and SMNVEV (reference sequence). V lost 2 bases, J lost 4 bases, and 6 bases stayed unmatched. This CDR3 is built from 15 residues. The CDR3 DNA reads TGTGCCAGCAGTTTACGCGGGAGAGGGGCAGATACGCAGTATTTT. This codes for CASSLRGRGADTQYF.

The J gene is TRBJ1-2, the V gene TRBV5-5; 9 nucleotides match TRBD1. V lost 6 bases, J lost 2 bases, and 5 bases stayed unmatched. Germline values: CDR1 SGHKS, CDR2 YYEKEE (reference sequence). This CDR3 comprises 14 residues. CDR3 residues: CASTLGQGNYGYTF. In DNA form, the CDR3 reads TGTGCCAGCACCCTGGGACAGGGAAACTATGGCTACACCTTC.

The V call is TRBV5-1, the J call TRBJ2-2; D call uncertain. The germline V gene has CDR1 SGHRS and CDR2 YFSETQ. The CDR3 sequence is 15 residues long. V shed 6 bases and J shed 3 bases, with 15 bases lying between them. Written as DNA, the CDR3 is TGCGCCAGCACTCTCGTGAGTACAGACACCGGGGAGCTGTTTTTT. It yields the protein CASTLVSTDTGELFF.

The chain carries TRBV15 and TRBJ1-5, with 9 nucleotides matching TRBD1. The V gene's germline CDR1 is LNHNV and CDR2 YYDKDF (reference sequence). The CDR3 spans 15 residues. The V gene end was trimmed by 3 bases and the J gene end by 0 bases; junction bases not matched to a gene: 0. The CDR3 is CATSRDRGSNQPQHF. The CDR3 nucleotides are TGTGCCACCAGCAGGGACAGGGGTAGCAATCAGCCCCAGCATTTT.

CDR3 protein: CASIDRVSGNTIYF. The DNA for the CDR3 is TGTGCCAGCATTGACAGGGTCTCTGGAAACACCATATATTTT. The chain is built from TRBV2 and TRBJ1-3; TRBD1 agrees at 7 bases. Germline-derived CDR1 and CDR2 are SNHLY and FYNNEI. V lost 7 bases, J lost 0 bases, and 3 bases stayed unmatched. There are 14 residues in the CDR3.

The chain carries TRBV28 and TRBJ1-1; unclear D gene. The CDR3 covers 14 residues. Deletions cut 6 bases from V and 2 bases from J, with 13 bases between. Looked up from germline, CDR1 is MDHEN and CDR2 is SYDVKM. The chain's CDR3 is CASSSRGTNTEAFF. CDR3 coding DNA: TGTGCCAGCAGCTCCCGGGGTACCAACACTGAAGCTTTCTTT.

This clone was detected once. This chain links TRBV27 with TRBJ2-7; 10 bases fit TRBD2. Trimming took 5 bases from V and 3 from J; bases not matched to a gene: 4. The CDR3 length is 14 residues. The germline V gene has CDR1 MNHEY and CDR2 SMNVEV (reference sequence). CDR3 nucleotide sequence: TGTGCCAGCAGTACGACTAGCGGGCGCTACGAGCAGTACTTC. It yields the protein CASSTTSGRYEQYF.

The chain recombines TRBV28 with TRBJ1-1; D is perhaps TRBD1 (5 bases). CDR3 length: 16 residues. V shed 7 bases and J shed 3 bases, with 21 bases lying between them. Germline V lookup: CDR1 MDHEN, CDR2 SYDVKM. The CDR3 nucleotides read TGTGCCAGCACCCGGCCAAGGGGCGCAGGTGACACTGAAGCTTTCTTT. This sequence encodes CASTRPRGAGDTEAFF. The full variable domain, completed using reference TRBV28 and TRBJ1-1, is DVKVTQSSRYLVKRTGEKVFLECVQDMDHENMFWYRQDPGLGLRLIYFSYDVKMKEKGDIPEGYSVSREKKERFSLILESASTNQTSMYLCASTRPRGAGDTEAFFGQGTRLTVV.

The genes are TRBV30 and TRBJ2-3; 7 nucleotides match TRBD2. The CDR3 spans 13 residues. V was clipped by 3 bases and J by 4 bases; unmatched bases: 4. Germline assignment: CDR1 GTSNPN and CDR2 SVGIG (reference sequence). The CDR3 nucleotides read TGTGCCTGGAGCGGGAGGAGCGCAGATACGCAGTATTTT. It specifies CAWSGRSADTQYF.

The CDR3 sequence: CASSFGQGTSEAFF. The CDR3 coding sequence is TGTGCCAGCAGCTTCGGACAGGGAACTTCTGAAGCTTTCTTT. This sequence joins TRBV7-3 and TRBJ1-1, with 8 nucleotides matching TRBD1. The germline CDR1 and CDR2 sequences are SGHTA and FQGTGA. This CDR3 is 14 amino acids long. With 3 bases clipped from V and 6 bases from J, the junction kept 6 bases outside the gene matches.

The V gene is TRBV19, the J gene TRBJ2-7; D perhaps matches TRBD2 (5 bases). This CDR3 contains 14 residues. Germline V gives CDR1 LNHDA, CDR2 SQIVND (reference sequence). Between the trimmed V and J ends, which lost 6 bases and 3 bases, there was a span of 15 bases. The CDR3 is CASRNHGRDYEQYF. The CDR3 DNA sequence: TGTGCCAGTAGGAATCATGGACGGGACTACGAGCAGTACTTC.

This clone came up once. This chain connects TRBV6-6 to TRBJ2-1; a possible D gene is TRBD2 (6 bases). The CDR3 totals 14 residues. Germline V gene lookup returns CDR1 MNHNY and CDR2 SVGAGI (reference sequence). V shed 6 bases and J shed 0 bases, with 9 bases lying between them. In DNA, the CDR3 is TGTGCCAGCAGCGTCGGGGGCTCCTACAATGAGCAGTTCTTC. Amino acids: CASSVGGSYNEQFF.

This chain uses TRBV5-4 with TRBJ2-3; 8 bases are a match to TRBD1. Per the germline V gene, CDR1 is SGHNT and CDR2 is YYREEE (reference sequence). The V segment lost 0 bases and the J segment 4 bases; nucleotides outside the gene matches: 7. The CDR3 runs 16 residues. In DNA, the CDR3 is TGTGCCAGCAGCTTGGCCCTACAGGGGGGTCCAGATACGCAGTATTTT. Its translation is CASSLALQGGPDTQYF.

The table lists this clone with a few counts. Other DNA sequences in this sample translate to the same CDR3. This chain uses TRBV13 with TRBJ2-1; 7 bases line up with TRBD1. The CDR3 has 18 residues. Germline trimming cut 9 bases from V and 6 bases from J; bases unmatched to any gene: 23. From germline, CDR1 is PRHDT and CDR2 FYEKMQ (reference sequence). CDR3 residues: CASLTGETHYGSLNEQFF. CDR3 nucleotide sequence: TGTGCCAGTCTAACAGGGGAAACCCATTATGGTTCCCTCAATGAGCAGTTCTTC. Together with reference TRBV13 and TRBJ2-1, the CDR3 gives the full variable domain: AAGVIQSPRHLIKEKRETATLKCYPIPRHDTVYWYQQGPGQDPQFLISFYEKMQSDKGSIPDRFSAQQFSDYHSELNMSSLELGDSALYFCASLTGETHYGSLNEQFFGPGTRLTVL.

In its sample, this clone was seen a few times. This chain uses TRBV7-6 with TRBJ2-2; 7 bases are shared with TRBD1. The CDR3 is 16 residues long. Germline V CDR1 and CDR2: SGHVS, FNYEAQ. V shed 1 base and J 5 bases; nucleotides not matched to a gene: 7. The CDR3 here is CASSLELGGQTGELFF. The CDR3 DNA is TGTGCCAGCAGCTTAGAACTAGGGGGCCAAACCGGGGAGCTGTTTTTT.

V and J are TRBV9 and TRBJ2-5; 9 bases map to TRBD2. V lost 3 bases, J lost 0 bases, and 3 bases stayed unmatched. Germline V CDR1 and CDR2: SGDLS, YYNGEE. This CDR3 region has 15 residues. The CDR3 sequence is CASSETSGYQETQYF. The CDR3 DNA reads TGTGCCAGCAGCGAGACTAGCGGTTACCAAGAGACCCAGTACTTC.

The chain joins TRBV15 to TRBJ2-3; TRBD2 aligns across 14 bases. Germline V gives CDR1 LNHNV, CDR2 YYDKDF (reference sequence). Losses at the gene ends were 3 bases for V and 3 bases for J; bases not matched to a gene: 2. This CDR3 region has 16 residues. The CDR3 DNA reads as TGTGCCACCAGCAGGCGACTAGCGGGAGGGACAGATACGCAGTATTTT. It specifies CATSRRLAGGTDTQYF.

The V and J genes are TRBV7-2 and TRBJ1-5; perhaps TRBD1 as D (6 bases). Trimming pared 7 bases from V and 6 bases from J, leaving 13 bases between. The CDR3 sequence is 13 residues long. Germline loops: CDR1 SGHTA, CDR2 FQGNSA. In DNA, the CDR3 is TGTGCCAGCACCAGGGGCGCGGGTCAGCCCCAGCATTTT. It encodes CASTRGAGQPQHF.

The chain couples TRBV7-9 to TRBJ2-5; 10 bases map to TRBD2. Looked up from germline, CDR1 is SEHNR and CDR2 is FQNEAQ (reference sequence). The V segment lost 1 base and the J segment 5 bases; nucleotides outside the gene matches: 7. CDR3 length: 16 amino acids. The CDR3 loop is CASSLDPGLASETQYF. The CDR3 DNA reads TGTGCCAGCAGCTTAGACCCGGGACTAGCGTCGGAGACCCAGTACTTC.

The chain combines TRBV19 with TRBJ2-3, with D perhaps TRBD1 (5 bases). CDR3 length: 14 amino acids. The germline CDR1 and CDR2 sequences are LNHDA and SQIVND (reference sequence). The V end was cut by 7 bases, the J end by 0 bases, with 11 bases between. The CDR3 DNA is TGTGCCAGTAACCGACAGAGGAGCACAGATACGCAGTATTTT. Encoded protein: CASNRQRSTDTQYF.

The V and J genes are TRBV5-1 and TRBJ2-7; 8 positions agree with TRBD2. The CDR3 covers 15 residues. Germline trimming cut 3 bases from V and 2 bases from J; bases unmatched to any gene: 7. The V gene's germline CDR1 is SGHRS and CDR2 YFSETQ. The CDR3: CASSWSSGPAYEQYF. CDR3 nucleotides: TGCGCCAGCAGCTGGTCTAGCGGGCCGGCCTACGAGCAGTACTTC.